This T cell receptor beta chain appears in the sequencing data of a study of blood T cell repertoires in COVID-19. Overall study context: The analysed material was cDNA or gDNA that came from T cells, B-cell-depleted T cells, or PBMCs.

V lost 0 bases and J lost 5, with 14 bases in between. Germline CDR1 is SGHRS and CDR2 is YFSETQ. The CDR3 is made up of 15 amino acids. Per the authors' pipeline: Estimates of nucleated cell counts were drawn from the amplification of reference gene primers. The data were produced by immunoSEQ multiplex PCR, yet TCRdb's version contains in-frame clones alone and is incomplete. That table supplies the V and J calls and clone size; D and trimming were determined from the DNA. The sample records around 150,000 clones, approximately 88% being singletons. The study recruited people aged roughly 18 to 95 years across 20 to 30 US areas.

The chain couples TRBV5-1 to TRBJ2-5; D may be TRBD2 (7 bases). This sequence originates from a man in his 70s who had been exposed to COVID-19. The specimen sequenced was PBMCs or T cells enriched from blood (not recorded which). CDR3: CASSLGQGRAETQYF. The CDR3 bases are TGCGCCAGCAGCTTGGGCCAGGGGAGGGCGGAGACCCAGTACTTC.